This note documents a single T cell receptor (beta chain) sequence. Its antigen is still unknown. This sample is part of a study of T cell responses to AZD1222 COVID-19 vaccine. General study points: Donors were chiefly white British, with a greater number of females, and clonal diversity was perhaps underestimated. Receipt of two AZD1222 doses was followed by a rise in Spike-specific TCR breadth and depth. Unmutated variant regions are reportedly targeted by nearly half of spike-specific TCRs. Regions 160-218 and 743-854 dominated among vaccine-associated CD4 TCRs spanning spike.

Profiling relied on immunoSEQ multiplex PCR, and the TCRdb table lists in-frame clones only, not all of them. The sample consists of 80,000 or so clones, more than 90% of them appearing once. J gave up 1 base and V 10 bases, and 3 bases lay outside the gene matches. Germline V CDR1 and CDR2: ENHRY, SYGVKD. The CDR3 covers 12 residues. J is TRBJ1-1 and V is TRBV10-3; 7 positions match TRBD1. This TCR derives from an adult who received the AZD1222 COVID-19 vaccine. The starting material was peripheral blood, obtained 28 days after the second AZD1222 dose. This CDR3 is CASRQGNTEAFF. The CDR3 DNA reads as TGTGCCAGCAGACAGGGGAACACTGAAGCTTTCTTT.